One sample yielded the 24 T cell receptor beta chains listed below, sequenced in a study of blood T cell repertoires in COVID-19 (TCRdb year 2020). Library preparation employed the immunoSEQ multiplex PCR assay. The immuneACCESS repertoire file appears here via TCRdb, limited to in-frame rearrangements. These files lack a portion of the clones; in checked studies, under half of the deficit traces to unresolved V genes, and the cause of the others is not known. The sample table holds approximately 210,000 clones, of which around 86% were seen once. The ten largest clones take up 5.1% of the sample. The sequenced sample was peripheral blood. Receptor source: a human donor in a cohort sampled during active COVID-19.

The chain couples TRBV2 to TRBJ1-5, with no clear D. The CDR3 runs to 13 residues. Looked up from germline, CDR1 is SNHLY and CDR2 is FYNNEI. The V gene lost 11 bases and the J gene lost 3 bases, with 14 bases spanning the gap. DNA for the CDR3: TGTGCCGGAGGCCTAGGCGTCAATCAGCCCCAGCATTTT. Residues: CAGGLGVNQPQHF.

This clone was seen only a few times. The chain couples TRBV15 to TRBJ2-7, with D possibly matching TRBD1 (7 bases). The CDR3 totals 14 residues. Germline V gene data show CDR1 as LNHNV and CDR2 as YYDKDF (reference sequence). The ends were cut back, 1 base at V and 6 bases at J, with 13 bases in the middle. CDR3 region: CATSRAGGNAEQYF. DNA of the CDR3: TGTGCCACCAGCAGAGCAGGGGGGAATGCCGAGCAGTACTTC.

The CDR3 region is CASSFTGLSSGNTIYF. CDR3 DNA: TGCGCCAGCAGCTTCACGGGACTTAGCTCTGGAAACACCATATATTTT. The chain recombines TRBV5-1 with TRBJ1-3; a weak D match, TRBD1 (5 bases). Germline lookup yields CDR1 SGHRS and CDR2 YFSETQ. The CDR3 totals 16 residues. Trimming removed 2 bases from V and 0 bases from J, with 12 bases in between.

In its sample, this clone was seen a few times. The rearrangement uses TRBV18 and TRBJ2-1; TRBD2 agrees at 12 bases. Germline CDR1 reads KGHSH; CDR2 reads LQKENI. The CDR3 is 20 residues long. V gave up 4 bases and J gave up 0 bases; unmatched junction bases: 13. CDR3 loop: CASSLVGLAGGPSSYNEQFF. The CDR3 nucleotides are TGTGCCAGCTCACTCGTTGGGCTAGCGGGAGGGCCGAGCTCCTACAATGAGCAGTTCTTC.

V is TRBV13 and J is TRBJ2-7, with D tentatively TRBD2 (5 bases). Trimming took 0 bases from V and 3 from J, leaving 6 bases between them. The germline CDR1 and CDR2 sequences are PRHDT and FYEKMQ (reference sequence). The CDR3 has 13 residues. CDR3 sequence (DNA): TGTGCCAGCAGCTTAGGCGGGATCTACGAGCAGTACTTC. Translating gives CASSLGGIYEQYF.

The CDR3 loop is CASSGQSTDTQYF. CDR3 nucleotide sequence: TGTGCCAGCAGTGGGCAGAGCACAGATACGCAGTATTTT. The chain has TRBV25-1 and TRBJ2-3; D not certain. The CDR3 contains 13 residues. Germline V gene data show CDR1 as MGHDK and CDR2 as SYGVNS. Trimming stripped 4 bases from V and 0 bases from J, with 5 bases between.

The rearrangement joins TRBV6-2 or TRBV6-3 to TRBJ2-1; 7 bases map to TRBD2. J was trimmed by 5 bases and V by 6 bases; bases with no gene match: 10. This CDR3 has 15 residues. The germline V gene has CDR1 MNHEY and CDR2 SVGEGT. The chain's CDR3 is CASSPGWRGNNEQFF. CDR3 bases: TGTGCCAGCAGCCCTGGGTGGCGGGGGAACAATGAGCAGTTCTTC.

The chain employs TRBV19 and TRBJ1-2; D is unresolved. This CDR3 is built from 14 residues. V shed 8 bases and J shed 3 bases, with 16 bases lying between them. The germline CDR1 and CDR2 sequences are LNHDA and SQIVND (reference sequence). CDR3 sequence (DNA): TGTGCCAGTCGCCGCCGGGAGGCCGACTATGGCTACACCTTC. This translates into CASRRREADYGYTF.

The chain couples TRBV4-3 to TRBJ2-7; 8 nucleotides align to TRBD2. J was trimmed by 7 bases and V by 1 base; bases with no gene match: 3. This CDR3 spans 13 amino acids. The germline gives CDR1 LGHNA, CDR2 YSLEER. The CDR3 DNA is TGCGCCAGCAGCCAAGGACTAGCGCGGGAGCAGTACTTC. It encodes CASSQGLAREQYF.

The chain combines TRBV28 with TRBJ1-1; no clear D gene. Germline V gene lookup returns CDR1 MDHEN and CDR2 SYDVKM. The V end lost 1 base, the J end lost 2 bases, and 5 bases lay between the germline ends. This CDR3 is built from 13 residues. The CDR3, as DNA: TGTGCCAGCAGTTTATTTCCAAACACTGAAGCTTTCTTT. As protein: CASSLFPNTEAFF.

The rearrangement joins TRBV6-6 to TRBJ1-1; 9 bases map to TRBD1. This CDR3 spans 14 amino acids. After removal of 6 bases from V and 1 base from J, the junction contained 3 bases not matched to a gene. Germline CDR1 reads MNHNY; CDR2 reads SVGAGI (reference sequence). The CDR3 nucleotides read TGTGCCAGCAGCCCGGACAGGGGGAACACTGAAGCTTTCTTT. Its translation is CASSPDRGNTEAFF.

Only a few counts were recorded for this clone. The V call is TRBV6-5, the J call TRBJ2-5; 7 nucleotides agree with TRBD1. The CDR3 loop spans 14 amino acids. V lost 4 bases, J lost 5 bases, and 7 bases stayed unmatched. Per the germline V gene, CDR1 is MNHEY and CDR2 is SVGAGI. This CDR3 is CASSSQGSRETQYF. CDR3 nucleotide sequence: TGTGCCAGCAGTTCACAGGGGTCTAGGGAGACCCAGTACTTC.

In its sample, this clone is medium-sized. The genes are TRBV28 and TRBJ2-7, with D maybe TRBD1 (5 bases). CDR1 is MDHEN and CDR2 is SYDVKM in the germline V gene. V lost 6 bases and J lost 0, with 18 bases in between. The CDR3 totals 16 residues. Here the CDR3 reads CASSLPSTENSYEQYF. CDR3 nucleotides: TGTGCCAGCAGCCTACCCTCGACAGAGAACTCCTACGAGCAGTACTTC.

CDR3 sequence: CAWTRGGSSYNEQFF. The CDR3 nucleotides are TGTGCCTGGACCCGCGGCGGGAGCTCCTACAATGAGCAGTTCTTC. The rearrangement links TRBV30 to TRBJ2-1; TRBD2 matches 7 bases. Germline loops: CDR1 GTSNPN, CDR2 SVGIG (reference sequence). Losses at the gene ends were 4 bases for V and 0 bases for J; bases not matched to a gene: 6. CDR3 length: 15 amino acids.

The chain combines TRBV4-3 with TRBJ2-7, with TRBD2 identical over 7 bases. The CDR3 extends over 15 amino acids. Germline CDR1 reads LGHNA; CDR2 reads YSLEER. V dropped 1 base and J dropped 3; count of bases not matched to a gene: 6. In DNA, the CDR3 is TGCGCCAGCAGCCAAGGGGGTCGGGAGGTCTACGAGCAGTACTTC. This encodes CASSQGGREVYEQYF.

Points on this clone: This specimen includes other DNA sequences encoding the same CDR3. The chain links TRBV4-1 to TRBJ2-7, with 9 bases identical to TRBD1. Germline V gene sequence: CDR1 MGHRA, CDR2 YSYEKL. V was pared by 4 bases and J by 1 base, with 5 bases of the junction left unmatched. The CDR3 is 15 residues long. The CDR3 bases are TGCGCCAGCAGCCCAGGACAGGGGCCTTCCTACGAGCAGTACTTC. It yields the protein CASSPGQGPSYEQYF.

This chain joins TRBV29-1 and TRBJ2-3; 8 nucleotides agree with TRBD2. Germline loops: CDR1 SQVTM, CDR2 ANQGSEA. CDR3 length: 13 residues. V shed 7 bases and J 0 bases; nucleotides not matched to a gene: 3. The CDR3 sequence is CSAGGGSTDTQYF. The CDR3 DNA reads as TGCAGCGCCGGGGGGGGGAGCACAGATACGCAGTATTTT.

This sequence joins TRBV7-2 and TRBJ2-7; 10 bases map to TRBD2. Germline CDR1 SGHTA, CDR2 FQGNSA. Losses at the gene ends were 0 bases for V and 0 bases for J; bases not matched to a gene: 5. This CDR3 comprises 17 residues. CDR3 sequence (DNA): TGTGCCAGCAGCTTAGCTGCTAGCGGGGGTAGCTCCTACGAGCAGTACTTC. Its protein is CASSLAASGGSSYEQYF.

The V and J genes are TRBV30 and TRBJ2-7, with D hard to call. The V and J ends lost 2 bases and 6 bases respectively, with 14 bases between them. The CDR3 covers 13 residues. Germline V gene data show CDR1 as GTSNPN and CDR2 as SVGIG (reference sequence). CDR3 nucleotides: TGTGCCTGGAGTTTGCCGGGTTTTCCCGAGCAGTACTTC. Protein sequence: CAWSLPGFPEQYF.

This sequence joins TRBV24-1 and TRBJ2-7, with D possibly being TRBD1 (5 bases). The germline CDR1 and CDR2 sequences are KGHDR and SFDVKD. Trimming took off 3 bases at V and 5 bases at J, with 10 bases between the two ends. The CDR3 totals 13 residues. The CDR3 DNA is TGTGCCACCAGTGATGGCAGGGTGGACGAGCAGTACTTC. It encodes CATSDGRVDEQYF.

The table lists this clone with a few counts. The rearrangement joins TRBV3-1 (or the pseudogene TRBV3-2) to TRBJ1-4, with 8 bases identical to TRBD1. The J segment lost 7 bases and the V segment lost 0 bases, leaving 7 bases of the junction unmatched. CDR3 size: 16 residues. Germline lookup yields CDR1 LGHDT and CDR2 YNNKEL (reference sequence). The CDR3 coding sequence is TGTGCCAGCAGCCAAGATCGAGGACAGGGAGGTGAAAAACTGTTTTTT. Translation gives CASSQDRGQGGEKLFF.

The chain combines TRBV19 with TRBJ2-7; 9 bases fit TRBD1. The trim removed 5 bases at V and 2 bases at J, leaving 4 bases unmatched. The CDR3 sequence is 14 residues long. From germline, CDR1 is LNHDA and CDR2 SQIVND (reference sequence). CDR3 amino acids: CASSVGQGPYEQYF. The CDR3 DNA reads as TGTGCCAGTAGTGTGGGACAGGGCCCCTACGAGCAGTACTTC.

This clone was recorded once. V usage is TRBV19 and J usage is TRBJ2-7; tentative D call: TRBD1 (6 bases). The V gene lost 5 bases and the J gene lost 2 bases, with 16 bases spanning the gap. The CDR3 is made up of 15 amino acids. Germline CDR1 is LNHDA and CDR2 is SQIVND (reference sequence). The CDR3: CASSLPGHPTYEQYF. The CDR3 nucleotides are TGTGCCAGTAGTCTCCCGGGACACCCGACCTACGAGCAGTACTTC.

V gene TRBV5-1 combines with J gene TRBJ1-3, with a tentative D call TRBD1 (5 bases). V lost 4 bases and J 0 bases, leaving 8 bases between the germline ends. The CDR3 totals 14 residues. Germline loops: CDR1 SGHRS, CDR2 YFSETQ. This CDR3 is CASSTDISGNTIYF. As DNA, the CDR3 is TGCGCCAGCAGCACGGACATCTCTGGAAACACCATATATTTT.